This T cell receptor beta chain was recovered during a study of immune reconstitution after stem cell transplant in scleroderma (dated by TCRdb to about 2017). Taken from the germline V gene, the CDR1 and CDR2 loops are MNHEY and SVGEGT. Measured from the cysteine to the phenylalanine, the CDR3 is 13 residues long. CDR3 DNA only is kept here, 39 bases in frame from base 1. This clonotype counts as medium-sized (0.01 to 0.1%). Its cognate antigen has yet to be identified. Nothing much larger sits one base from this clone, and base qualities are not available. Libraries came from RT-PCR. Sequenced using an Illumina MiSeq. TCRdb reworked the public reads: Q25 trimming with fastp, MiXCR clone assembly, productive beta chains retained. Identical CDR3 protein sequences are pooled into one entry, listed with their most common genes and DNA. Present in this sample are about 2,300 distinct CDR3 sequences, just under 6.5% of which were seen just once. Around a quarter of the sample rests with the top ten.

Collection took place before or after autologous hematopoietic stem cell transplantation (not recorded which). The rearranged chain carries TRBV6-2 or TRBV6-3 and TRBJ2-7; tentative D gene TRBD2, with 6 bases matching. This clonotype was sampled from a female donor with systemic sclerosis. This receptor carries the CDR3 CGTEGLSSYEQYF. The DNA sequence reads TGTGGCACGGAGGGCCTGAGCTCCTACGAGCAGTACTTC.